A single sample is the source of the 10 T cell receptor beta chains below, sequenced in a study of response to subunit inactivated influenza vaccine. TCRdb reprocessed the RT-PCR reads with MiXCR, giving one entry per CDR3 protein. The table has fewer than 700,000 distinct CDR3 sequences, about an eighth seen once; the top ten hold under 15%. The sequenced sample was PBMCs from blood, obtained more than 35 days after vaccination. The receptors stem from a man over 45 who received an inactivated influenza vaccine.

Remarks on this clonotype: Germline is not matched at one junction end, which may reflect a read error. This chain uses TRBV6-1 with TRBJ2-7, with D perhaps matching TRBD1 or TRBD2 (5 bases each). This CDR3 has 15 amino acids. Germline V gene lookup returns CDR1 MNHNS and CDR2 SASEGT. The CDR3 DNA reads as TGTGCCAGCAGTCGGGACCAGGGCTCCTCCTACGATCAGTACTTC. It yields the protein CASSRDQGSSYDQYF.

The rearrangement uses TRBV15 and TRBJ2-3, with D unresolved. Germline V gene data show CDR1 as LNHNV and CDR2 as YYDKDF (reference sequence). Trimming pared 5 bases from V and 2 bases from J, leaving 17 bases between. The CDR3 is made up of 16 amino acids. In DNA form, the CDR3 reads TGTGCCACCAGCCAGCGACCGCCTCCCAACACAGATACGCAGTATTTT. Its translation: CATSQRPPPNTDTQYF.

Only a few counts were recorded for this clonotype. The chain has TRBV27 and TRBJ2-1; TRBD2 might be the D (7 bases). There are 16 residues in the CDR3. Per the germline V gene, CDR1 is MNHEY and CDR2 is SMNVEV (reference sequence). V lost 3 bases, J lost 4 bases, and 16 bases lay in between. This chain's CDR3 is CASSFLKGGAYNEQFF. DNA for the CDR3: TGTGCCAGCAGTTTTCTCAAGGGGGGGGCATACAATGAGCAGTTCTTC.

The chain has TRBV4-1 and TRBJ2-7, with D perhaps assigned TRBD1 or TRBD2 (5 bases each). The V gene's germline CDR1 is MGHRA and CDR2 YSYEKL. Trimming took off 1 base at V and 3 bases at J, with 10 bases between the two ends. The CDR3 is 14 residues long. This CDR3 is CASSQGDGHYEQYF. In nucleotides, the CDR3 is TGCGCCAGCAGCCAAGGGGACGGGCACTACGAGCAGTACTTC.

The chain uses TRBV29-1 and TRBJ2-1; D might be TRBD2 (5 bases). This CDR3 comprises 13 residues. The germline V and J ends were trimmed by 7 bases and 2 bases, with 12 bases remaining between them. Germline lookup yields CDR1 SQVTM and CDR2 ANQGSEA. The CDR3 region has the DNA TGCAGCGCCAACAGCGGCACCTACAATGAGCAGTTCTTC. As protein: CSANSGTYNEQFF.

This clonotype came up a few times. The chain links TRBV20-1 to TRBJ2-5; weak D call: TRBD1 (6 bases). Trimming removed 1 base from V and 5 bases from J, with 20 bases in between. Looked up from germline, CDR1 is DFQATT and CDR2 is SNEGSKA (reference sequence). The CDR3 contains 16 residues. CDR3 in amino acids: CSARVMLAGVRETQYF. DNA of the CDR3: TGCAGTGCTAGAGTGATGCTAGCAGGGGTTCGGGAGACCCAGTACTTC.

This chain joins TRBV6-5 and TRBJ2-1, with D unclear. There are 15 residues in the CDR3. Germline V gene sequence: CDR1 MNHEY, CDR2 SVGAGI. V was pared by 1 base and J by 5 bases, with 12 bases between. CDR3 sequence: CASSYYYQSDNEQFF. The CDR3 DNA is TGTGCCAGCAGTTACTACTACCAGTCGGACAATGAGCAGTTCTTC.

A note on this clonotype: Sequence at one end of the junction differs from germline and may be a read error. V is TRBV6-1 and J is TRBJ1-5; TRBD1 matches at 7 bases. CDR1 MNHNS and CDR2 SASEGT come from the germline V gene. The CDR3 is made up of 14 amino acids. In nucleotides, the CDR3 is TGTGACAGCAGTAAAGGACAGGTCAATCAGCCCCAGCATTTT. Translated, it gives CDSSKGQVNQPQHF.

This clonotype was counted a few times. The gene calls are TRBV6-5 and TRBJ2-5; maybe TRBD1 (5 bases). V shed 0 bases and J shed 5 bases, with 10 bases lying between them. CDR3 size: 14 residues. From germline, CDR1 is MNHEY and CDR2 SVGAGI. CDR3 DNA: TGTGCCAGCAGTTACTCCCAGGGTAGGGAGACCCAGTACTTC. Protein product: CASSYSQGRETQYF.

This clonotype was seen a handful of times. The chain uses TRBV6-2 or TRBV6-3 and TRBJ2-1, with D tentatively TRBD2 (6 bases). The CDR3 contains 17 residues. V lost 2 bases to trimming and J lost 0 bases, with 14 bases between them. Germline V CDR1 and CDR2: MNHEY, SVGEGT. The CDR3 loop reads CASSYPRDGSSYNEQFF. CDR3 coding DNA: TGTGCCAGCAGTTACCCGAGGGACGGGAGCTCCTACAATGAGCAGTTCTTC.